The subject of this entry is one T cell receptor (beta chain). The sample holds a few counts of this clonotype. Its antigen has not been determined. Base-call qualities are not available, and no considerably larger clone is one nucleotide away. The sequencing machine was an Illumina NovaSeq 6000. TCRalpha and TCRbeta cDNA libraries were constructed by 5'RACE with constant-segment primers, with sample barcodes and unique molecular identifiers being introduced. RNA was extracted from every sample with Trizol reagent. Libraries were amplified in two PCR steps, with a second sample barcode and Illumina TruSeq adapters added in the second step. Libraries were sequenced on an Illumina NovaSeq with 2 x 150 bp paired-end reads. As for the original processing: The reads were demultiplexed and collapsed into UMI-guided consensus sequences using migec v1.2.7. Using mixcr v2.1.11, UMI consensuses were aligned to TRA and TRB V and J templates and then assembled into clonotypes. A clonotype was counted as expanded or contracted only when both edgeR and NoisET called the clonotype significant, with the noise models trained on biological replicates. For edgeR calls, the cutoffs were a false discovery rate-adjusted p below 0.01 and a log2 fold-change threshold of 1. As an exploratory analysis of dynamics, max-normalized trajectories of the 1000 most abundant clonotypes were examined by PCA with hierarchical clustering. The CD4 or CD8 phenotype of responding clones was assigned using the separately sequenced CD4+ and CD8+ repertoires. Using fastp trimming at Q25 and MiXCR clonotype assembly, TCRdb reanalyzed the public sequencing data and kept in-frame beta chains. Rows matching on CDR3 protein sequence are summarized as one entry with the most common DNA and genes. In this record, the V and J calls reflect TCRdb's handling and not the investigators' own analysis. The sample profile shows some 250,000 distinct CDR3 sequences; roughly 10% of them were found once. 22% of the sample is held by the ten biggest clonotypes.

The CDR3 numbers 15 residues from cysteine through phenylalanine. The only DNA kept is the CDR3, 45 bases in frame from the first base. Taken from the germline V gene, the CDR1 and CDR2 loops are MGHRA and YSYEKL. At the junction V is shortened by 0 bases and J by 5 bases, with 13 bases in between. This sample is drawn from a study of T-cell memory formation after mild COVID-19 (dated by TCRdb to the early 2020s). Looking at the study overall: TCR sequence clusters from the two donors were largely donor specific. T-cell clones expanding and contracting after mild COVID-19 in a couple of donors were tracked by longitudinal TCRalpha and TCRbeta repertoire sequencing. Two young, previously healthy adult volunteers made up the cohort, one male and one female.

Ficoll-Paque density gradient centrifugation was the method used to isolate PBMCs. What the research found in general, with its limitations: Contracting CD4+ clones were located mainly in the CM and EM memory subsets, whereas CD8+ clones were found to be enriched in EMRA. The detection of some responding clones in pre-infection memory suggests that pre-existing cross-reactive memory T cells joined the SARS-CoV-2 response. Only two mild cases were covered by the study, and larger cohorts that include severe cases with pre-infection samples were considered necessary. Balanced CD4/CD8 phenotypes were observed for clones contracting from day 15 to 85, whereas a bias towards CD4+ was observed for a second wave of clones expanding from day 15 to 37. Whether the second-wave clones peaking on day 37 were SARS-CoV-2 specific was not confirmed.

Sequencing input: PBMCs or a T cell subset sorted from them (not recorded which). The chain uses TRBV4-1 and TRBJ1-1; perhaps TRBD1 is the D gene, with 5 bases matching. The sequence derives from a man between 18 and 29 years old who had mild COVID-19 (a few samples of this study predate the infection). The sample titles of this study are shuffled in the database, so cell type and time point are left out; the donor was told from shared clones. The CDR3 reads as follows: CASSQDLRGGTEAFF. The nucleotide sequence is TGCGCCAGCAGCCAAGATCTGCGGGGGGGAACTGAAGCTTTCTTT.